This T cell receptor (beta chain) was profiled in a study of T cells in Graves' hyperthyroidism and ophthalmopathy. Germline V gives CDR1 SQVTM, CDR2 ANQGSEA. This CDR3 is built from 13 residues. V trimming: 6 bases; J trimming: 6 bases; junction bases outside the gene matches: 4. Patients were excluded for uncontrolled infection, other autoimmune disease, pregnancy or lactation. Authors of the study amplified TCR beta CDR3 regions from RNA transcripts. During a first-round RT-PCR of the TCR CDR3, the HTBI primer set was used. TCRdb analysed the multiplex PCR reads with MiXCR anew, one entry per CDR3 protein. The sample holds 450,000 to 700,000 distinct CDR3 sequences, about half seen once. This clonotype has at least ten counts.

The receptor was derived from a woman between 18 and 29 years old with Graves' hyperthyroidism. The sample was peripheral blood or thyroid tissue (not recorded which). This chain links TRBV29-1 with TRBJ2-2, with 10 bases that match TRBD1. Here the CDR3 reads CSVGTGVAGELFF. The CDR3, as DNA: TGCAGCGTCGGGACAGGGGTAGCCGGGGAGCTGTTTTTT.